This T cell receptor beta chain appears in the sequencing data of a study of blood T cell repertoires in COVID-19. At the level of the study: The United States, Italy and Spain provided the acute and convalescent COVID-19 samples.

This CDR3 region has 14 residues. Germline V gene lookup returns CDR1 SGHRS and CDR2 YFSETQ. V was shortened by 0 bases and J by 5 bases, with 12 bases between the two germline ends. Profiling relied on immunoSEQ multiplex PCR, and the TCRdb table lists in-frame clones only, not all of them. The sample shows 470,000 or so clones, 85% to 90% of them seen only once. The receptor was isolated from a woman in her 30s with acute or convalescent COVID-19. The rearrangement uses TRBV5-1 and TRBJ2-7; D possibly corresponds to TRBD1 (6 bases). Sequenced input: peripheral blood. This CDR3 reads CASSLGQGYDEQYF. The CDR3 nucleotides read TGCGCCAGCAGCTTGGGGCAGGGGTACGACGAGCAGTACTTC.